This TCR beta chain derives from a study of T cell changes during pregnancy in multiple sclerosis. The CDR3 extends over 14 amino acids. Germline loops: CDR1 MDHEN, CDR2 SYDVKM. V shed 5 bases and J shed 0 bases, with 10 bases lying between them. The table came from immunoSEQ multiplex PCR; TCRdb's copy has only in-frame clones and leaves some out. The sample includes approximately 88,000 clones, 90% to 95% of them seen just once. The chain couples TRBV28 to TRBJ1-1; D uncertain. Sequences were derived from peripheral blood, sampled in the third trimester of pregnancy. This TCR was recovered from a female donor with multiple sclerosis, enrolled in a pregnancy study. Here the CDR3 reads CASSGRPLNTEAFF. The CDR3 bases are TGTGCCAGCAGTGGCAGGCCTTTGAACACTGAAGCTTTCTTT.